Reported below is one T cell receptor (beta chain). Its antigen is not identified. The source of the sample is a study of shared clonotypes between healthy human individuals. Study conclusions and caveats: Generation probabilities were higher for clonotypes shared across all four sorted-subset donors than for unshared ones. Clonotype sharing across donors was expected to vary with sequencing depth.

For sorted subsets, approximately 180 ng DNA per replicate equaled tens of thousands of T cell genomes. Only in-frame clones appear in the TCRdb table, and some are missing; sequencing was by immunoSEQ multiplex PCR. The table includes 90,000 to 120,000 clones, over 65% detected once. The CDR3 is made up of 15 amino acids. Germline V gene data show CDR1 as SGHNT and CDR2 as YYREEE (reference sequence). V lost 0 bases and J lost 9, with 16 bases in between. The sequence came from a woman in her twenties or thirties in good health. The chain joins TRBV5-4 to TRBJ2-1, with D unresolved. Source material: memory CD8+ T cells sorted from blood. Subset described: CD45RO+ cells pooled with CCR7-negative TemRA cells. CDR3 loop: CASSLDVGPSGEQFF. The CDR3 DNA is TGTGCCAGCAGCTTGGACGTAGGCCCATCAGGTGAGCAGTTCTTC.